Detailed here is one T cell receptor (beta chain). Its antigen is unidentified. Other nucleotide sequences in the sample specify the same CDR3. The entirety of the isolated RNA underwent reverse transcription, so expressed TCRB transcripts were sequenced. Data came from immunoSEQ multiplex PCR; TCRdb stores just in-frame clones and leaves some out. The sample shows some 190,000 clones, approximately 8.1% of them seen only once. Sort purity for all populations was recorded as exceeding 98%. This sample is part of a study of beta chain features in type 1 diabetes. The ends were cut back, 5 bases at V and 4 bases at J, with 15 bases in the middle. Looked up from germline, CDR1 is SGHVS and CDR2 is FNYEAQ. CDR3 length equals 15 residues. General observations from the study: Among patients with Type 1 diabetes, TCRB CDR3s were moderately but significantly shorter in every one of the four CD4+ subsets. VDJ junctions from patients with type 1 diabetes contained fewer insertions and more deletions. Whatever favoring of shorter templates PCR might show would apply equally to patients and controls.

The sequenced sample consisted of central memory CD4+ T cells from blood. The rearrangement joins TRBV7-6 to TRBJ2-1, with D unclear. The sequence derives from a man younger than 35 with type 1 diabetes. CDR3 sequence (DNA): TGTGCCAGCAGCGCCGGTCCTGCGGATTACAATGAGCAGTTCTTC. Translation gives CASSAGPADYNEQFF.